A selection of T cell receptor beta chains follows, all from one sample in a study of beta chain features in type 1 diabetes. Measured with immunoSEQ multiplex PCR; TCRdb has only the in-frame clones, and not every one. The sample includes 250,000 to 350,000 clones, roughly 13% of them seen just once. Sequenced input: naive CD4+ T cells from blood. The receptors were sampled from a man younger than 40 with type 1 diabetes. CDR3s include the opening cysteine and the closing phenylalanine or tryptophan. The order of the fields is D gene, J gene, V gene, clone size, CDR3 protein, CDR3 DNA. A D gene is named only where the DNA matches it firmly. Size values are once, few and many counts, or a class for expanded clones, and some rows have none.

d_call: TRBD2
j_call: TRBJ2-7
v_call: TRBV5-4
clone_size: few
cdr3_aa: CASSLRAGVGDEQYF
cdr3_nt: TGTGCCAGCAGCTTGCGGGCGGGAGTGGGCGACGAGCAGTACTTC

d_call: -
j_call: TRBJ2-2
v_call: TRBV30
clone_size: -
cdr3_aa: CAWSVWVGPGELFF
cdr3_nt: TGTGCCTGGAGTGTATGGGTGGGCCCCGGGGAGCTGTTTTTT

d_call: TRBD2
j_call: TRBJ2-1
v_call: TRBV28
clone_size: -
cdr3_aa: CASSRSGTYNEQFF
cdr3_nt: TGTGCCAGCAGTCGAAGCGGGACCTACAATGAGCAGTTCTTC

d_call: -
j_call: TRBJ1-2
v_call: TRBV4-1
clone_size: -
cdr3_aa: CASSSPGAGRGGYTF
cdr3_nt: TGCGCCAGCAGCTCCCCAGGGGCAGGGAGGGGTGGCTACACCTTC

d_call: -
j_call: TRBJ2-1
v_call: TRBV29-1
clone_size: -
cdr3_aa: CSVELDRTVNEQFF
cdr3_nt: TGCAGCGTAGAGCTGGATCGTACAGTGAATGAGCAGTTCTTC

d_call: TRBD2
j_call: TRBJ2-5
v_call: TRBV5-1
clone_size: -
cdr3_aa: CASSLGASGMQETQYF
cdr3_nt: TGCGCCAGCAGCTTGGGGGCTAGCGGGATGCAAGAGACCCAGTACTTC

d_call: TRBD2
j_call: TRBJ2-7
v_call: TRBV10-3
clone_size: -
cdr3_aa: CAISFSGNYEQYF
cdr3_nt: TGTGCCATCAGTTTTAGCGGGAACTACGAGCAGTACTTC

d_call: -
j_call: TRBJ1-1
v_call: TRBV6-1
clone_size: -
cdr3_aa: CASRGPGPSGAEAFF
cdr3_nt: TGTGCCAGCAGGGGGCCGGGCCCCAGCGGGGCTGAAGCTTTCTTT

d_call: TRBD1
j_call: TRBJ1-2
v_call: TRBV6-5
clone_size: few
cdr3_aa: CASSYSKAGQGYGYTF
cdr3_nt: TGTGCCAGCAGTTACTCCAAGGCAGGACAGGGTTATGGCTACACCTTC

d_call: -
j_call: TRBJ2-6
v_call: TRBV7-8
clone_size: few
cdr3_aa: CASSRFQASGANVLTF
cdr3_nt: TGTGCCAGCAGCCGATTCCAAGCGTCTGGGGCCAACGTCCTGACTTTC

d_call: TRBD2
j_call: TRBJ2-7
v_call: TRBV5-1
clone_size: -
cdr3_aa: CASSSQSGVSYEQYF
cdr3_nt: TGCGCCAGCAGCTCCCAGAGCGGGGTCTCCTACGAGCAGTACTTC

d_call: TRBD2
j_call: TRBJ2-7
v_call: TRBV7-9
clone_size: few
cdr3_aa: CASGGTSDEQYF
cdr3_nt: TGTGCCAGCGGGGGGACTAGCGACGAGCAGTACTTC

d_call: -
j_call: TRBJ2-5
v_call: TRBV9
clone_size: -
cdr3_aa: CASSPGGTGQETQYF
cdr3_nt: TGTGCCAGCAGCCCGGGGGGCACTGGGCAAGAGACCCAGTACTTC

d_call: -
j_call: TRBJ2-4
v_call: TRBV2
clone_size: few
cdr3_aa: CASTKTNILGIQYF
cdr3_nt: TGTGCCAGCACCAAGACAAACATTTTAGGCATTCAGTACTTC

d_call: -
j_call: TRBJ1-1
v_call: TRBV18
clone_size: few
cdr3_aa: CASSPRRDMNTEAFF
cdr3_nt: TGTGCCAGCTCACCGAGAAGGGACATGAACACTGAAGCTTTCTTT

d_call: TRBD2
j_call: TRBJ2-7
v_call: TRBV27
clone_size: once
cdr3_aa: CASSLSGGRAYEQYF
cdr3_nt: TGTGCCAGCAGTTTATCGGGTGGGAGGGCCTACGAGCAGTACTTC

d_call: TRBD1
j_call: TRBJ2-2
v_call: TRBV5-4
clone_size: -
cdr3_aa: CASSQGTAGTGELFF
cdr3_nt: TGTGCCAGCAGCCAAGGGACAGCCGGCACCGGGGAGCTGTTTTTT

d_call: -
j_call: TRBJ2-5
v_call: TRBV7-2
clone_size: -
cdr3_aa: CASTRPSGLETQYF
cdr3_nt: TGTGCCAGCACCCGACCCTCAGGGCTGGAGACCCAGTACTTC

d_call: -
j_call: TRBJ2-7
v_call: TRBV7-2
clone_size: -
cdr3_aa: CASSFGRGLADFSYEQYF
cdr3_nt: TGTGCCAGCAGCTTTGGGCGCGGCCTAGCCGATTTTTCCTACGAGCAGTACTTC

d_call: TRBD2
j_call: TRBJ2-1
v_call: TRBV11-2
clone_size: few
cdr3_aa: CASSYQRGYNEQFF
cdr3_nt: TGTGCCAGCAGCTACCAGCGGGGATACAATGAGCAGTTCTTC

d_call: -
j_call: TRBJ2-7
v_call: TRBV2
clone_size: -
cdr3_aa: CASIDRQGTSYEQYF
cdr3_nt: TGTGCCAGCATAGATCGGCAGGGAACCTCCTACGAGCAGTACTTC

d_call: -
j_call: TRBJ2-7
v_call: TRBV1
clone_size: -
cdr3_aa: CTSSQSPGQGFYEQYF
cdr3_nt: TGCACCAGCAGCCAGAGCCCGGGACAGGGATTTTACGAGCAGTACTTC

d_call: -
j_call: TRBJ2-4
v_call: TRBV7-8
clone_size: -
cdr3_aa: CASRASLAKNIQYF
cdr3_nt: TGTGCCAGCAGAGCATCGCTAGCCAAAAACATTCAGTACTTC

d_call: TRBD2
j_call: TRBJ2-1
v_call: TRBV30
clone_size: few
cdr3_aa: CAWSSVSSGAYNEQFF
cdr3_nt: TGTGCCTGGAGTAGCGTAAGCAGCGGGGCCTACAATGAGCAGTTCTTC

d_call: TRBD2
j_call: TRBJ2-7
v_call: TRBV9
clone_size: few
cdr3_aa: CASSPAGGLVEQYF
cdr3_nt: TGTGCCAGCAGCCCGGCGGGAGGATTGGTTGAGCAGTACTTC

d_call: TRBD2
j_call: TRBJ2-1
v_call: TRBV11-2
clone_size: few
cdr3_aa: CASSSVPKTSGRWQFF
cdr3_nt: TGTGCCAGCAGCTCCGTACCCAAGACTAGCGGGAGATGGCAGTTCTTC

d_call: -
j_call: TRBJ1-1
v_call: TRBV6-5
clone_size: -
cdr3_aa: CASSLQGLGEAFF
cdr3_nt: TGTGCCAGCAGTTTACAGGGTCTGGGGGAAGCTTTCTTT

d_call: TRBD2
j_call: TRBJ2-7
v_call: TRBV2
clone_size: few
cdr3_aa: CASLGLADTYEQYF
cdr3_nt: TGTGCCAGCCTGGGACTAGCGGACACCTACGAGCAGTACTTC

d_call: TRBD2
j_call: TRBJ2-1
v_call: TRBV30
clone_size: few
cdr3_aa: CAWSALTSESYNEQFF
cdr3_nt: TGTGCCTGGAGCGCCTTAACTAGCGAGTCCTACAATGAGCAGTTCTTC

d_call: TRBD1
j_call: TRBJ1-2
v_call: TRBV6-6
clone_size: -
cdr3_aa: CASWGTGGGYTF
cdr3_nt: TGTGCCAGCTGGGGGACAGGGGGCGGCTACACCTTC

d_call: -
j_call: TRBJ2-1
v_call: TRBV7-3
clone_size: few
cdr3_aa: CASSPNYNEQFF
cdr3_nt: TGTGCCAGCAGCCCAAATTACAATGAGCAGTTCTTC

d_call: -
j_call: TRBJ2-1
v_call: TRBV2
clone_size: few
cdr3_aa: CASSRDSTSYNEQFF
cdr3_nt: TGTGCCAGCAGCAGGGACTCCACCTCCTACAATGAGCAGTTCTTC

d_call: -
j_call: TRBJ2-3
v_call: TRBV15
clone_size: few
cdr3_aa: CATSLSRTSTDTQYF
cdr3_nt: TGTGCCACCAGCTTATCAAGGACTAGCACAGATACGCAGTATTTT

d_call: -
j_call: TRBJ2-1
v_call: TRBV25-1
clone_size: -
cdr3_aa: CASSEYRNEQFF
cdr3_nt: TGTGCCAGCAGTGAATATCGCAATGAGCAGTTCTTC

d_call: TRBD1
j_call: TRBJ2-1
v_call: TRBV7-3
clone_size: -
cdr3_aa: CASSLGQGAWNEQFF
cdr3_nt: TGTGCCAGCAGCTTGGGACAGGGGGCCTGGAATGAGCAGTTCTTC

d_call: TRBD2
j_call: TRBJ2-5
v_call: TRBV7-2
clone_size: few
cdr3_aa: CASSLVSSGRRRQETQYF
cdr3_nt: TGTGCCAGCAGCTTAGTCTCTAGCGGGAGGCGGCGCCAAGAGACCCAGTACTTC

d_call: -
j_call: TRBJ2-5
v_call: TRBV27
clone_size: -
cdr3_aa: CASGARTETQYF
cdr3_nt: TGTGCCTCAGGGGCGAGGACAGAGACCCAGTACTTC

d_call: -
j_call: TRBJ2-7
v_call: TRBV28
clone_size: -
cdr3_aa: CASSLPPPGRYEQYF
cdr3_nt: TGTGCCAGCAGTTTACCCCCGCCAGGGAGGTACGAGCAGTACTTC

d_call: TRBD1
j_call: TRBJ2-7
v_call: TRBV28
clone_size: -
cdr3_aa: CASSSGQSIEQYF
cdr3_nt: TGTGCCAGCAGTTCGGGACAGTCGATCGAGCAGTACTTC

d_call: TRBD1
j_call: TRBJ2-2
v_call: TRBV7-2
clone_size: -
cdr3_aa: CASSSGTATGELFF
cdr3_nt: TGTGCCAGCAGCTCCGGGACAGCCACCGGGGAGCTGTTTTTT